This TCR beta chain was recorded in a study of shared clonotypes between healthy human individuals. Study-wide results and caveats: Larger estimated richness was generally seen in naive subsets than in memory subsets. There were few donors, and this limited the genetic and exposure-history diversity represented. The authors sampled blood alone, and tissue repertoires likely differ.

Per germline, CDR1 SEHNR and CDR2 FQNEAQ (reference sequence). Trimming took off 1 base at V and 4 bases at J, with 10 bases between the two ends. This CDR3 contains 14 residues. Clones were read by immunoSEQ multiplex PCR, and TCRdb kept only the in-frame ones, dropping some. The table shows some 2 million clones, with 85% to 95% occurring only once. Naive CD8 cells, CD45RO-negative and positively selected for CCR7, excluded terminally differentiated effector memory CD45RA+ cells. The study enrolled healthy HIV-negative adults without recent acute infections or vaccinations as donors. A word on this clone: The antigen is not known.

The rearrangement uses TRBV7-9 and TRBJ1-2; the D is unclear. The sequencing input was naive CD8+ T cells sorted from blood. The TCR sequence derives from a man in his late teens or twenties in good health. The CDR3 region has the DNA TGTGCCAGCAGCTTAGAATTCGGGTCCTATGGCTACACCTTC. Its translation: CASSLEFGSYGYTF.